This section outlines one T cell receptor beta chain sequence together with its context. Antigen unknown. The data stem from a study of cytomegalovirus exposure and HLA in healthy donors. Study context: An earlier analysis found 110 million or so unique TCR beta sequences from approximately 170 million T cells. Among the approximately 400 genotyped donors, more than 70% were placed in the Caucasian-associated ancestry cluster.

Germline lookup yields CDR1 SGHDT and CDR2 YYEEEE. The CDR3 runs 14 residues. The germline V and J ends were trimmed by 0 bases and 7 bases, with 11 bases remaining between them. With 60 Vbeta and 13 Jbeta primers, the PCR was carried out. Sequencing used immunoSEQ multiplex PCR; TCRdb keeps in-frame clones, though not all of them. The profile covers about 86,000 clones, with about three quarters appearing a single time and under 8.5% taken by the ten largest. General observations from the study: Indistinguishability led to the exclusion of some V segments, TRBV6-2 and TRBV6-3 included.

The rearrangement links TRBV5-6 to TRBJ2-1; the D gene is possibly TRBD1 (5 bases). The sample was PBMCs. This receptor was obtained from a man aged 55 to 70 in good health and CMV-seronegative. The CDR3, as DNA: TGTGCCAGCAGCTTGGGGGGCGGCCGGAATGAGCAGTTCTTC. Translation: CASSLGGGRNEQFF.